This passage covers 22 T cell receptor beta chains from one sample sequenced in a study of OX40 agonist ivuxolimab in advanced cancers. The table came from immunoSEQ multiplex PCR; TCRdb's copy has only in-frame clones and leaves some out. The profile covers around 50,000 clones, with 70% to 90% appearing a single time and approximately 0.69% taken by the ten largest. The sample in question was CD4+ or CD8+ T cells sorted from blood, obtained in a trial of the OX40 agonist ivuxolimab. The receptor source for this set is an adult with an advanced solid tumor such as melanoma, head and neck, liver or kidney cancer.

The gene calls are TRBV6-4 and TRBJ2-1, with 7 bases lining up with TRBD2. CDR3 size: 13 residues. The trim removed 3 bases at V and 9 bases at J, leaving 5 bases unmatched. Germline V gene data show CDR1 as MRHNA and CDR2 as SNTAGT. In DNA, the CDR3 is TGTGCCAGCAGTGAAACTAGCGACCGTGAGCAGTTCTTC. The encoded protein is CASSETSDREQFF.

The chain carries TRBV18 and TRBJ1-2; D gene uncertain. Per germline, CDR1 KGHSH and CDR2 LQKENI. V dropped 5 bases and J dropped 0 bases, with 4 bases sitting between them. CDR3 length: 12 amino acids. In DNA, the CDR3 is TGTGCCAGCTCAGACTCTAACTATGGCTACACCTTC. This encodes CASSDSNYGYTF.

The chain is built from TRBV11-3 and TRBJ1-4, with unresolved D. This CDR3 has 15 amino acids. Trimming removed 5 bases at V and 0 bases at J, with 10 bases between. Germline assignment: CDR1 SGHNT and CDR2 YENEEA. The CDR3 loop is CASSPSSATNEKLFF. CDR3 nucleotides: TGTGCCAGCAGCCCCTCGTCCGCAACTAATGAAAAACTGTTTTTT.

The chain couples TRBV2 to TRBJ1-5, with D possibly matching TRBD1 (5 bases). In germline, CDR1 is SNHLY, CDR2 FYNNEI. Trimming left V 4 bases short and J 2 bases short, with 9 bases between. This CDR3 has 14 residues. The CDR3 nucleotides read TGTGCCAGCAGTGTGGAACAGGGCAATCAGCCCCAGCATTTT. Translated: CASSVEQGNQPQHF. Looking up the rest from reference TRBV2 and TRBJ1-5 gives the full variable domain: EPEVTQTPSHQVTQMGQEVILRCVPISNHLYFYWYRQILGQKVEFLVSFYNNEISEKSEIFDDQFSVERPDGSNFTLKIRSTKLEDSAMYFCASSVEQGNQPQHFGDGTRLSIL.

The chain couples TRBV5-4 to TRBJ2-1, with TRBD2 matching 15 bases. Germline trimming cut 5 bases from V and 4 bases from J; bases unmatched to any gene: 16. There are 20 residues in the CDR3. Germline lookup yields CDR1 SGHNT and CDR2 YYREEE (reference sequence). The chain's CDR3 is CASRTSQGLAGGPRYNEQFF. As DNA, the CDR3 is TGTGCCAGCAGAACCTCGCAAGGACTAGCGGGAGGGCCTAGGTACAATGAGCAGTTCTTC.

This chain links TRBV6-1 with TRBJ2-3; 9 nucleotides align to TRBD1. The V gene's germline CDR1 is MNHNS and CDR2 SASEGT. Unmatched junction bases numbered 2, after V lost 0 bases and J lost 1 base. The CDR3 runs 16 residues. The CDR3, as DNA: TGTGCCAGCAGTGAAGCGGGACAGGGCGGCACAGATACGCAGTATTTT. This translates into CASSEAGQGGTDTQYF.

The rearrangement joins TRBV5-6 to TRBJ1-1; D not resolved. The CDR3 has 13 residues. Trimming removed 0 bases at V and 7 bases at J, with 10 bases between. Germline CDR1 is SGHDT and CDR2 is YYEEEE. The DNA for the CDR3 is TGTGCCAGCAGCTTGGCCCAGGAGGGTGAAGCTTTCTTT. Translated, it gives CASSLAQEGEAFF. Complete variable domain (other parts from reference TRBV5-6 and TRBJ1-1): DAGVTQSPTHLIKTRGQQVTLRCSPKSGHDTVSWYQQALGQGPQFIFQYYEEEERQRGNFPDRFSGHQFPNYSSELNVNALLLGDSALYLCASSLAQEGEAFFGQGTRLTVV.

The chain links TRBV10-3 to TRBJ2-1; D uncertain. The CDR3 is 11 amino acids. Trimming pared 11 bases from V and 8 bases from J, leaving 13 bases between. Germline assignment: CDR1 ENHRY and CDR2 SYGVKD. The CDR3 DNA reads TGTGCCGTCTCATTGGGCGATGAGCAGTTCTTC. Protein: CAVSLGDEQFF.

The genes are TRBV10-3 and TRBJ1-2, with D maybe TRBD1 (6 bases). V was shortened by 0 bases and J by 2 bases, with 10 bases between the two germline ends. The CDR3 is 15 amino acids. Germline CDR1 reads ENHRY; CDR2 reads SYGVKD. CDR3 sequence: CAISESGASNYGYTF. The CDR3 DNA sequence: TGTGCCATCAGTGAGTCGGGGGCCAGCAACTATGGCTACACCTTC.

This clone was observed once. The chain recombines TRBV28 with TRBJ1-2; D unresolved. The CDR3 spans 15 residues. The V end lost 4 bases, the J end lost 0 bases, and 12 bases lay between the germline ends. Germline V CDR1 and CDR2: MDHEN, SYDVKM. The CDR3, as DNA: TGTGCCAGCAGTTCCCTTCGGCTAGCTAACTATGGCTACACCTTC. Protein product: CASSSLRLANYGYTF.

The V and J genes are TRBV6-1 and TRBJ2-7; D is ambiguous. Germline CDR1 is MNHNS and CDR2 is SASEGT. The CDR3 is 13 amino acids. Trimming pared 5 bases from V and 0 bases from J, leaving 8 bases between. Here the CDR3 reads CASSLVISYEQYF. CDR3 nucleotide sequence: TGTGCCAGCAGTCTAGTGATCTCCTACGAGCAGTACTTC.

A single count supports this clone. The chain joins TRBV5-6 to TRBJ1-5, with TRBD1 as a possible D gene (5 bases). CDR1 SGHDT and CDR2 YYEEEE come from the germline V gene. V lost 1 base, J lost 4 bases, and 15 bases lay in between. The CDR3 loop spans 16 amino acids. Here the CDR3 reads CASSLMGSGQNQPQHF. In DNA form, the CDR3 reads TGTGCCAGCAGCTTGATGGGGTCAGGGCAAAATCAGCCCCAGCATTTT.

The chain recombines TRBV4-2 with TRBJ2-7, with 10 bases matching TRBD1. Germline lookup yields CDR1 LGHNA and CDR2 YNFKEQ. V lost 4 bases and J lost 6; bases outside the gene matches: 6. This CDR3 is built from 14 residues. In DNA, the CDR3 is TGTGCCAGCAGCCGGACAGGGGGGAGCCTCGAGCAGTACTTC. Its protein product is CASSRTGGSLEQYF.

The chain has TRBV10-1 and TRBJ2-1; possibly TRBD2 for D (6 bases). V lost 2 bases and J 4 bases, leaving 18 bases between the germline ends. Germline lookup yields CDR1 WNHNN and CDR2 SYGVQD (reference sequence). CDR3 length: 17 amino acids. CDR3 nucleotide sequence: TGCGCCAGCAGTGAGCGAGTAGGCGGAGGGGTTTACAATGAGCAGTTCTTC. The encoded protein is CASSERVGGGVYNEQFF.

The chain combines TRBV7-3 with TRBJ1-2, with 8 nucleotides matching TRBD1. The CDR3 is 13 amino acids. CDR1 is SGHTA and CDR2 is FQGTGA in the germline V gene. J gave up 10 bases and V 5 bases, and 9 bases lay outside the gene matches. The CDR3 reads CASSLSGGAPYTF. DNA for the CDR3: TGTGCCAGCAGCCTTTCAGGGGGCGCGCCCTACACCTTC.

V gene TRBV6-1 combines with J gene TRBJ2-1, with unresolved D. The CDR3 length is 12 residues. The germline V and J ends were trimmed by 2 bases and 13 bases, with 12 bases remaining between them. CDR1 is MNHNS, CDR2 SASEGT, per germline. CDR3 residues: CASSEIDLGQFF. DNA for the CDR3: TGTGCCAGCAGTGAAATTGACCTGGGCCAGTTCTTC.

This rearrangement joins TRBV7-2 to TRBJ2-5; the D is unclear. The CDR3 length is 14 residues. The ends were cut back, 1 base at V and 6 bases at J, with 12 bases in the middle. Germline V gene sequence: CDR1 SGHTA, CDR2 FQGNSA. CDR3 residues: CASSLESGGKTQYF. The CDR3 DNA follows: TGTGCCAGCAGCTTAGAGTCAGGTGGGAAGACCCAGTACTTC.

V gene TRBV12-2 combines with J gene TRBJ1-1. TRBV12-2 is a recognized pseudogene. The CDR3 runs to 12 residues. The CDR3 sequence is CAHRGSETEAFF. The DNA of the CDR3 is TGTGCACATCGGGGATCAGAGACTGAAGCTTTCTTT.

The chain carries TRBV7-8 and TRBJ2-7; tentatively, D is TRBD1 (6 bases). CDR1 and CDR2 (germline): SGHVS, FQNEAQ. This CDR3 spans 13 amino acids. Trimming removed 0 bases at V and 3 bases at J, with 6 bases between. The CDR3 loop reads CASSLAQGYEQYF. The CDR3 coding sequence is TGTGCCAGCAGCTTAGCACAGGGCTACGAGCAGTACTTC.

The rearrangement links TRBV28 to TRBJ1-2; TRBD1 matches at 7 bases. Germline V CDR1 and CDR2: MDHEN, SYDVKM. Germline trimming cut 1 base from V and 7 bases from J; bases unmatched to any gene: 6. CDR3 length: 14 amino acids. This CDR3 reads CASSLYRDRSGYTF. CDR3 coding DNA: TGTGCCAGCAGTTTATACCGGGACAGATCTGGCTACACCTTC.

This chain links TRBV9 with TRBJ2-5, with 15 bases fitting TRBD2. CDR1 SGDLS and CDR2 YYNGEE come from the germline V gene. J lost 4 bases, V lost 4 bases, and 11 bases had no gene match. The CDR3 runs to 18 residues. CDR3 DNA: TGTGCCAGCAGCTCCCGAGGACTAGCGGGAGGGCCGGGAGAGACCCAGTACTTC. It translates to CASSSRGLAGGPGETQYF.

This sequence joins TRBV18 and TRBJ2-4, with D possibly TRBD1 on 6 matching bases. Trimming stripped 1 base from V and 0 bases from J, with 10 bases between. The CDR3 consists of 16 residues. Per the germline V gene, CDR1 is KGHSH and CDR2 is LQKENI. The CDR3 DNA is TGTGCCAGCTCACCACTTGGGACAAGAGCCAAAAACATTCAGTACTTC. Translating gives CASSPLGTRAKNIQYF. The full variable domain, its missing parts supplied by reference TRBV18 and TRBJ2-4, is NAGVMQNPRHLVRRRGQEARLRCSPMKGHSHVYWYRQLPEEGLKFMVYLQKENIIDESGMPKERFSAEFPKEGPSILRIQQVVRGDSAAYFCASSPLGTRAKNIQYFGAGTRLSVL.